One TCR beta chain is described in this entry. Its antigen is unknown. TCRdb analysed the 5' RACE reads with MiXCR anew, one entry per CDR3 protein. Seen here are approximately 94,000 distinct CDR3 sequences, 3.5% to 5% observed once, and the top ten hold about 20%. The time point is: sample taken at primary tumor resection. These data originate in a study of spatial heterogeneity in lung cancer. Study outcomes and limitations: It was found that expanded intratumoral alpha and beta TCR counts tracked tumor mutation counts.

The CDR3 sequence is 13 residues long. Trimming stripped 1 base from V and 9 bases from J, with 10 bases between. The germline gives CDR1 MNHEY, CDR2 SMNVEV (reference sequence). The material was lung tumor tissue, obtained at surgery. This chain uses TRBV27 with TRBJ2-1; D might be TRBD1 or TRBD2, each matching 6 bases. The TCR was taken from a male donor with early-stage non-small cell lung cancer. CDR3 sequence (DNA): TGTGCCAGCAGTTTATTCAGGGGAGGTGAGCAGTTCTTC. This sequence encodes CASSLFRGGEQFF.